Reported below is one TCR beta chain. These data originate in a study of blood T cell repertoires in COVID-19. The CDR3 has 14 residues. Germline CDR1 reads LNHNV; CDR2 reads YYDKDF (reference sequence). V gave up 8 bases and J gave up 1 base; unmatched junction bases: 4. Profiling relied on immunoSEQ multiplex PCR, and the TCRdb table lists in-frame clones only, not all of them. The sample includes about 200,000 clones, about 86% of them seen just once. J is TRBJ2-2 and V is TRBV15, with 7 bases fitting TRBD1. This receptor was taken from a woman in her twenties or thirties who had been exposed to COVID-19. The sequencing input was PBMCs or T cells enriched from blood (not recorded which). This CDR3 is CATFSGGNTGELFF. Written as DNA, the CDR3 is TGTGCCACCTTCTCAGGGGGGAACACCGGGGAGCTGTTTTTT.